This TCR beta chain is from a study of blood T cells in healthy people across ages. The CDR3 runs 15 residues. Germline CDR1 reads MGHRA; CDR2 reads YSYEKL. Trimming took 0 bases from V and 6 from J, leaving 12 bases between them. Study-wide results and caveats: A roughly linear age-dependent decrease characterized TCR beta diversity per million T cells. Higher diversity and more naive CD4+ cells were features of long-lived donors, compared to aged donors.

For the second PCR, which ran for about 6 to 11 cycles, a sample-barcoded 5' primer and a J-beta primer mix were used. TCRdb reprocessed the 5' RACE reads with MiXCR, giving one entry per CDR3 protein. The sample contains 850,000 to 1,300,000 distinct CDR3 sequences, less than 50% of which appear only once. Worth noting for this clonotype: Its matching antigen is unknown.

V and J are TRBV4-1 and TRBJ1-5; tentatively, D is TRBD1 (6 bases). This clonotype was sampled from a woman aged 55-69 years in good health. Sequenced: blood. The DNA of the CDR3 is TGCGCCAGCAGCCAAGAGGGGGGCAGTCCTCAGCCCCAGCATTTT. This sequence encodes CASSQEGGSPQPQHF.